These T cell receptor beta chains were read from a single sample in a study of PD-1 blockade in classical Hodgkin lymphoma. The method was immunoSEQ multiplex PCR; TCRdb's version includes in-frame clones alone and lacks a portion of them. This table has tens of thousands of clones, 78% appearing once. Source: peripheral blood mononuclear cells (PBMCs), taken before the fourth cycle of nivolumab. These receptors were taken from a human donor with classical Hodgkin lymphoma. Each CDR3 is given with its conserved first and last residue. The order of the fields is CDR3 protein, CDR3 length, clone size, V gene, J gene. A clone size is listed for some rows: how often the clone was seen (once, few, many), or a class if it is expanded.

CDR3aa: CASSRRGQGGNYGYTF
len: 16
abundance: .
v_gene: TRBV19
j_gene: TRBJ1-2

CDR3aa: CASSFGQSVSYEQYF
len: 15
abundance: .
v_gene: TRBV5-8
j_gene: TRBJ2-7

CDR3aa: CASSRDRRNQPQHF
len: 14
abundance: .
v_gene: TRBV13
j_gene: TRBJ1-5

CDR3aa: CASSSRTSGGFSTDTQYF
len: 18
abundance: .
v_gene: TRBV5-4
j_gene: TRBJ2-3

CDR3aa: CASSLAGVHGYTF
len: 13
abundance: .
v_gene: TRBV28
j_gene: TRBJ1-2

CDR3aa: CASSQRRSVFMNTEAFF
len: 17
abundance: .
v_gene: TRBV14
j_gene: TRBJ1-1

CDR3aa: CASSPGGSPNTIYF
len: 14
abundance: .
v_gene: TRBV18
j_gene: TRBJ1-3

CDR3aa: CASSYPGGFNEQFF
len: 14
abundance: .
v_gene: TRBV6-5
j_gene: TRBJ2-1

CDR3aa: CAWNFDGYEQYF
len: 12
abundance: .
v_gene: TRBV30
j_gene: TRBJ2-7

CDR3aa: CATSTDLLNEQFF
len: 13
abundance: few
v_gene: TRBV15
j_gene: TRBJ2-1

CDR3aa: CASSITGVETQYF
len: 13
abundance: .
v_gene: TRBV19
j_gene: TRBJ2-5

CDR3aa: CASSPTGPTTTNEKLFF
len: 17
abundance: once
v_gene: TRBV28
j_gene: TRBJ1-4

CDR3aa: CASSLGVGTGETGELFF
len: 17
abundance: few
v_gene: TRBV5-7
j_gene: TRBJ2-2

CDR3aa: CASSLGSLQETQYF
len: 14
abundance: few
v_gene: TRBV11-2
j_gene: TRBJ2-5

CDR3aa: CASSILQSSYEQYF
len: 14
abundance: .
v_gene: TRBV19
j_gene: TRBJ2-7

CDR3aa: CASSLGTAVDTQYF
len: 14
abundance: few
v_gene: TRBV11-2
j_gene: TRBJ2-3

CDR3aa: CASSFRQAVSNQPQHF
len: 16
abundance: once
v_gene: TRBV28
j_gene: TRBJ1-5

CDR3aa: CASSKKGRQYF
len: 11
abundance: once
v_gene: TRBV21-1
j_gene: TRBJ2-7

CDR3aa: CATSRGREETQYF
len: 13
abundance: .
v_gene: TRBV15
j_gene: TRBJ2-5

CDR3aa: CASSVGASGGAGTQYF
len: 16
abundance: .
v_gene: TRBV9
j_gene: TRBJ2-3

CDR3aa: CSVRTGAIETQYF
len: 13
abundance: .
v_gene: TRBV29-1
j_gene: TRBJ2-5

CDR3aa: CASSISAGIAKNIQYF
len: 16
abundance: .
v_gene: TRBV19
j_gene: TRBJ2-4

CDR3aa: CASSQSTNYGYTF
len: 13
abundance: .
v_gene: TRBV14
j_gene: TRBJ1-2

CDR3aa: CASSLEPITNEKLFF
len: 15
abundance: .
v_gene: TRBV7-9
j_gene: TRBJ1-4

CDR3aa: CASSLSGLAGKAGELFF
len: 17
abundance: .
v_gene: TRBV28
j_gene: TRBJ2-2

CDR3aa: CASTPGQGPHRAQYF
len: 15
abundance: .
v_gene: TRBV19
j_gene: TRBJ2-3

CDR3aa: CASSQDLRSTGELFF
len: 15
abundance: .
v_gene: TRBV4-2
j_gene: TRBJ2-2

CDR3aa: CASSQALRTDTQYF
len: 14
abundance: .
v_gene: TRBV14
j_gene: TRBJ2-3

CDR3aa: CASSESVAAKNIQYF
len: 15
abundance: .
v_gene: TRBV25-1
j_gene: TRBJ2-4

CDR3aa: CASSVSPRDTEAFF
len: 14
abundance: .
v_gene: TRBV9
j_gene: TRBJ1-1

CDR3aa: CASSIDLGYGYTF
len: 13
abundance: .
v_gene: TRBV19
j_gene: TRBJ1-2

CDR3aa: CASSLEGGTEAFF
len: 13
abundance: .
v_gene: TRBV5-1
j_gene: TRBJ1-1

CDR3aa: CASSYSGTANEKLFF
len: 15
abundance: once
v_gene: TRBV6-5
j_gene: TRBJ1-4

CDR3aa: CASSIGTSGGPTQYF
len: 15
abundance: .
v_gene: TRBV19
j_gene: TRBJ2-3

CDR3aa: CASSSDITQHF
len: 11
abundance: few
v_gene: TRBV28
j_gene: TRBJ1-5

CDR3aa: CASSRTGTGNYEQYF
len: 15
abundance: .
v_gene: TRBV19
j_gene: TRBJ2-7

CDR3aa: CASSPFRGGQETQYF
len: 15
abundance: .
v_gene: TRBV6-6
j_gene: TRBJ2-5

CDR3aa: CASTGDILYEQYF
len: 13
abundance: .
v_gene: TRBV2
j_gene: TRBJ2-7

CDR3aa: CASSRDGTFGNQPQHF
len: 16
abundance: .
v_gene: TRBV19
j_gene: TRBJ1-5

CDR3aa: CASSLTTGGGEKLFF
len: 15
abundance: .
v_gene: TRBV7-3
j_gene: TRBJ1-4

CDR3aa: CASSQSGPLYNEQFF
len: 15
abundance: .
v_gene: TRBV4-2
j_gene: TRBJ2-1

CDR3aa: CASSFRSGEGANVLTF
len: 16
abundance: .
v_gene: TRBV7-9
j_gene: TRBJ2-6

CDR3aa: CASSLQGPDNYGYTF
len: 15
abundance: few
v_gene: TRBV4-1
j_gene: TRBJ1-2

CDR3aa: CASSIGTGGIYGYTF
len: 15
abundance: .
v_gene: TRBV28
j_gene: TRBJ1-2

CDR3aa: CASSQGRTSATGELFF
len: 16
abundance: .
v_gene: TRBV4-3
j_gene: TRBJ2-2

CDR3aa: CASSLDMGNTEAFF
len: 14
abundance: once
v_gene: TRBV7-9
j_gene: TRBJ1-1

CDR3aa: CASSSLDEQFF
len: 11
abundance: once
v_gene: TRBV27
j_gene: TRBJ2-1

CDR3aa: CASSPPGTGGKNEQFF
len: 16
abundance: few
v_gene: TRBV19
j_gene: TRBJ2-1